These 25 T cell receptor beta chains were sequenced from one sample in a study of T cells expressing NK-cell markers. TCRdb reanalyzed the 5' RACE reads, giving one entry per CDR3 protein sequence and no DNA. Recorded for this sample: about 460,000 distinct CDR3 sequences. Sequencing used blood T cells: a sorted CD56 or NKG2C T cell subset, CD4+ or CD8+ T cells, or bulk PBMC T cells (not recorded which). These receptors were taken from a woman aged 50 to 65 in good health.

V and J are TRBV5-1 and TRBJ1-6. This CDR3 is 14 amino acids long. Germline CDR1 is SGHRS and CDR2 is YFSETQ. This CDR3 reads CASSLTLWDSPLHF.

CDR3 amino acids: CASGKGPNSPLHF. V is TRBV2 and J is TRBJ1-6. The CDR3 covers 13 residues. Germline V gives CDR1 SNHLY, CDR2 FYNNEI.

CDR3 residues: CSVWGLASFQETQYF. The V gene is TRBV29-1, the J gene TRBJ2-5; TCRdb calls TRBD2, which cannot be checked without DNA. The CDR3 spans 15 residues. Germline V gives CDR1 SQVTM, CDR2 ANQGSEA.

The CDR3 sequence: CASSPRGSEQFF. The chain links TRBV10-1 to TRBJ2-1; TCRdb lists TRBD1, though no DNA is available to test this call. The CDR3 totals 12 residues. CDR1 is WNHNN and CDR2 is SYGVQD in the germline V gene (reference sequence).

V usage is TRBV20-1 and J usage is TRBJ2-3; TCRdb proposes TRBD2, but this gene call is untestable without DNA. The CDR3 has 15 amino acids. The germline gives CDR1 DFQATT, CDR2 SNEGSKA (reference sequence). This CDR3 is CSAQSGRAGADTQYF.

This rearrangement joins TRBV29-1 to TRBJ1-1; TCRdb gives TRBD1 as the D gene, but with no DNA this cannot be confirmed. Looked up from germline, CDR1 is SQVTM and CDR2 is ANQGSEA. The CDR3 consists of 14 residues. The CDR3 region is CSARRPGRNTEVFF.

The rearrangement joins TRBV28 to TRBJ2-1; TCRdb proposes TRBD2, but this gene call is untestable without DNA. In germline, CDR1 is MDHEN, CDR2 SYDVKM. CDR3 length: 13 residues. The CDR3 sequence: CASSPPTPLGQFF.

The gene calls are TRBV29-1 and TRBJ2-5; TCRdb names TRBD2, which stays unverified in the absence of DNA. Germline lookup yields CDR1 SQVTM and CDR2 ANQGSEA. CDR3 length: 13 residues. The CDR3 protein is CSVLGLDRETQYF.

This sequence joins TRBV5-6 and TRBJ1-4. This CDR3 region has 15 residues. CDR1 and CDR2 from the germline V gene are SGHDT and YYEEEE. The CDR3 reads CASSWRTATNEKLFF.

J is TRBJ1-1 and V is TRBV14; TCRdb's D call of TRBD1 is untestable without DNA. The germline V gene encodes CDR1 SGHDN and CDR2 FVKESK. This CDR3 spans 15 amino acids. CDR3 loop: CASSQVRGRDTEAFF.

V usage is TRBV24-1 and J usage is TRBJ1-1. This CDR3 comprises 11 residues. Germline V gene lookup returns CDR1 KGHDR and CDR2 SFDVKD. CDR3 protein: CATSKGREAFF.

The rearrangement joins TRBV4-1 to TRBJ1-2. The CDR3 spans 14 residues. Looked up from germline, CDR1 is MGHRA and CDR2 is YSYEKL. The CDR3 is CASSQDLGLKGYTF.

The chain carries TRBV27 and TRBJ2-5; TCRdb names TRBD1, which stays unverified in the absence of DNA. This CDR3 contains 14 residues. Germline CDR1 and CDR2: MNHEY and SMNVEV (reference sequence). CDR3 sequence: CASRRQGSSETQYF.

The CDR3 sequence: CATSETGTSGVNYNEQFF. V usage is TRBV24-1 and J usage is TRBJ2-1; TCRdb designates TRBD2, a call that cannot be tested without DNA. Per the germline V gene, CDR1 is KGHDR and CDR2 is SFDVKD. The CDR3 consists of 18 residues.

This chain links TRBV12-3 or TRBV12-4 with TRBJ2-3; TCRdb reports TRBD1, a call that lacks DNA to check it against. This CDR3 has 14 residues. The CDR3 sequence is CASSLVGEGDTQYF.

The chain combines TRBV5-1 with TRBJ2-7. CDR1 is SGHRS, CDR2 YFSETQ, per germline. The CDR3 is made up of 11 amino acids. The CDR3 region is CASSAGGEQYF. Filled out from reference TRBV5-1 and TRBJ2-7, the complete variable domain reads KAGVTQTPRYLIKTRGQQVTLSCSPISGHRSVSWYQQTPGQGLQFLFEYFSETQRNKGNFPGRFSGRQFSNSRSEMNVSTLELGDSALYLCASSAGGEQYFGPGTRLTVT.

CDR3: CASSLAPREQYF. The genes are TRBV7-8 and TRBJ2-7; the D call from TCRdb, TRBD1, cannot be confirmed without DNA. This CDR3 region has 12 residues. Germline V CDR1 and CDR2: SGHVS, FQNEAQ.

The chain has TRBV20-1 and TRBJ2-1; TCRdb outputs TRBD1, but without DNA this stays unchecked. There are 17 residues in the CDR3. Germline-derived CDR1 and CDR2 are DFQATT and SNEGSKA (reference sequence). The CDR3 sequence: CSARGGGGRSSYNEQFF.

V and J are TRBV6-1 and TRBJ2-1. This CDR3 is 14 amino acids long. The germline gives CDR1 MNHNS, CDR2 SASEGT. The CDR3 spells CASIEYPYDNEQFF.

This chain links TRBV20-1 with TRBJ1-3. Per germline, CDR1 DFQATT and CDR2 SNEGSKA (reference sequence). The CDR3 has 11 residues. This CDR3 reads CSADRGNTIYF.

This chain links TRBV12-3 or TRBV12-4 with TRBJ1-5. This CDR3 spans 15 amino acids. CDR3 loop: CASSFKGLSNQPQHF.

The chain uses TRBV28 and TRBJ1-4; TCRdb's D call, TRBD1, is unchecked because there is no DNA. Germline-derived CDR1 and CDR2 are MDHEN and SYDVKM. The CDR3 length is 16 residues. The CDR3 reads CASSFLGQATNEKLFF.

CDR3: CASSQEGLAGSDGELFF. V usage is TRBV4-2 and J usage is TRBJ2-2; without DNA, the TCRdb call of TRBD2 cannot be checked. This CDR3 is 17 amino acids long. The germline V gene encodes CDR1 LGHNA and CDR2 YNFKEQ.

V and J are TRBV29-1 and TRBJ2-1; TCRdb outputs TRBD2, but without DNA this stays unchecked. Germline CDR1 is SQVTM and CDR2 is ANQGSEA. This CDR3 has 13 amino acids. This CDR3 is CSVEVRLAGGQFF.

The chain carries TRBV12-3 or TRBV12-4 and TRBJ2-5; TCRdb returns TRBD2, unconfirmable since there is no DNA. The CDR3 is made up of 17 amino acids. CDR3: CASSLRGPDPFRETQYF.